This T cell receptor beta chain was profiled in a study of control samples from healthy donors and cancer patients. The CDR3 consists of 16 residues. Deletions cut 2 bases from V and 5 bases from J, with 16 bases between. Germline values: CDR1 MNHEY, CDR2 SVGAGI. Repertoires were generated with immunoSEQ multiplex PCR, while TCRdb's copy carries only in-frame clones and drops some. Of 95,000 to 150,000 clones listed, around 87% are singletons. The rearrangement joins TRBV6-5 to TRBJ2-1; TRBD2 might be the D (7 bases). The sequenced sample consisted of blood. This clonotype was obtained from a man aged 40-49 years in good health. The CDR3 DNA follows: TGTGCCAGCAGTTACGGGGGGGGCCGGCCTAACAATGAGCAGTTCTTC. Protein sequence: CASSYGGGRPNNEQFF.